Each of the 8 T cell receptor beta chains below was sequenced from the same sample in a study of blood T cell repertoires in COVID-19. Method: immunoSEQ multiplex PCR; TCRdb's copy keeps in-frame clones and lacks some. The sample has 160,000 or so clones, 65% to 85% seen once. Input material: peripheral blood. The receptors here all came from a woman at least 80 years old with acute or convalescent COVID-19.

The chain recombines TRBV7-2 with TRBJ1-5; D ambiguous. This CDR3 has 14 amino acids. V shed 1 base and J shed 2 bases, with 6 bases lying between them. The germline CDR1 and CDR2 sequences are SGHTA and FQGNSA. The CDR3 loop is CASSLVQGNQPQHF. In nucleotides, the CDR3 is TGTGCCAGCAGCTTAGTCCAGGGCAATCAGCCCCAGCATTTT.

The chain combines TRBV5-5 with TRBJ1-2; TRBD1 is a possible D gene (5 bases). Germline V gene sequence: CDR1 SGHKS, CDR2 YYEKEE (reference sequence). The CDR3 is made up of 13 amino acids. Trimming stripped 1 base from V and 4 bases from J, with 8 bases between. CDR3 region: CASSLLRGYGYTF. The CDR3 DNA reads TGTGCCAGCAGCTTGCTTAGGGGCTATGGCTACACCTTC.

V gene TRBV11-2 combines with J gene TRBJ2-4; possibly TRBD2 for D (5 bases). Trimming took off 0 bases at V and 3 bases at J, with 9 bases between the two ends. This CDR3 region has 15 residues. Germline V gene sequence: CDR1 SGHAT, CDR2 FQNNGV. CDR3 protein: CASSLERAGKNIQYF. CDR3 coding DNA: TGTGCCAGCAGCTTAGAGCGGGCAGGCAAAAACATTCAGTACTTC. The full variable domain, its missing parts supplied by reference TRBV11-2 and TRBJ2-4, is EAGVAQSPRYKIIEKRQSVAFWCNPISGHATLYWYQQILGQGPKLLIQFQNNGVVDDSQLPKDRFSAERLKGVDSTLKIQPAKLEDSAVYLCASSLERAGKNIQYFGAGTRLSVL.

The CDR3 DNA sequence: TGTGCCAGCAGCTTAAACGGGAGGGGGTACGAGCAGTACTTC. It translates to CASSLNGRGYEQYF. The chain recombines TRBV7-2 with TRBJ2-7; 8 bases are shared with TRBD2. The CDR3 extends over 14 amino acids. Germline CDR1 and CDR2: SGHTA and FQGNSA. J gave up 4 bases and V 2 bases, and 4 bases lay outside the gene matches.

The rearrangement uses TRBV4-1 and TRBJ1-6; D remains ambiguous. The germline V gene has CDR1 MGHRA and CDR2 YSYEKL. Trimming left V 2 bases short and J 4 bases short, with 12 bases between. The CDR3 sequence is 16 residues long. The CDR3 sequence: CASSQFGQRYNSPLHF. Here the CDR3 DNA reads TGCGCCAGCAGCCAATTTGGCCAGCGGTATAATTCACCCCTCCACTTT.

This chain uses TRBV18 with TRBJ1-3; D might be TRBD1 (6 bases). The CDR3 loop spans 14 amino acids. The V and J ends lost 0 bases and 5 bases respectively, with 8 bases between them. Germline CDR1 reads KGHSH; CDR2 reads LQKENI. The CDR3 DNA reads as TGTGCCAGCTCACCACCGCAGGGGCGAAACACCATATATTTT. Translating gives CASSPPQGRNTIYF. The complete variable domain, with remaining parts taken from reference TRBV18 and TRBJ1-3, reads NAGVMQNPRHLVRRRGQEARLRCSPMKGHSHVYWYRQLPEEGLKFMVYLQKENIIDESGMPKERFSAEFPKEGPSILRIQQVVRGDSAAYFCASSPPQGRNTIYFGEGSWLTVV.

V usage is TRBV19 and J usage is TRBJ2-7; 9 bases align to TRBD2. The CDR3 has 17 amino acids. V trimming: 6 bases; J trimming: 1 base; junction bases outside the gene matches: 13. The V gene's germline CDR1 is LNHDA and CDR2 SQIVND (reference sequence). The CDR3 DNA reads TGTGCCAGTAGACCGAGAGCCGGGACTAGCAAATCCTACGAGCAGTACTTC. Residues: CASRPRAGTSKSYEQYF.

The chain uses TRBV6-5 and TRBJ1-1; D might be TRBD1 (5 bases). CDR1 is MNHEY, CDR2 SVGAGI, per germline. Trimming removed 5 bases at V and 6 bases at J, with 10 bases between. This CDR3 is 12 amino acids long. CDR3 DNA: TGTGCCAGCAGTAGACAGACCCCTGAAGCTTTCTTT. Its protein is CASSRQTPEAFF.